This T cell receptor (beta chain) is drawn from a study of cytomegalovirus exposure and HLA in healthy donors. Germline CDR1 MGHRA, CDR2 YSYEKL. Losses at the gene ends were 4 bases for V and 9 bases for J; bases not matched to a gene: 9. The CDR3 has 15 amino acids. The PCR had 60 Vbeta and 13 Jbeta primers. The table came from immunoSEQ multiplex PCR; TCRdb's copy has only in-frame clones and leaves some out. The sample yields fewer than 250,000 clones, about 80% seen once. The specimen sequenced was PBMCs. The chain links TRBV4-1 to TRBJ1-4, with TRBD1 matching over 9 bases. The sequence derives from a woman in her 50s in good health and CMV-seropositive. The CDR3 reads CASSRGDRELQKLFF. The CDR3 DNA is TGCGCCAGCAGCCGGGGGGACAGGGAGCTGCAAAAACTGTTTTTT.